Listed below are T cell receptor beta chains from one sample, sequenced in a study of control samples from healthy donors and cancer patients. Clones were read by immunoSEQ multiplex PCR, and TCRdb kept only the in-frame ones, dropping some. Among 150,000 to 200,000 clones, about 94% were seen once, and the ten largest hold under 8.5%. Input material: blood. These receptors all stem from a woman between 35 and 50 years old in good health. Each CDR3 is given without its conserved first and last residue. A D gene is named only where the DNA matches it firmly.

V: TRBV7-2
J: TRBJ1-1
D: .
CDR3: ASSPDRYSTEAF

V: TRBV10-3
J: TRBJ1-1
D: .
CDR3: AITGLLDTEAF

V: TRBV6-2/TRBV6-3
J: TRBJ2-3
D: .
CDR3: ASSAPVGPGDTQY

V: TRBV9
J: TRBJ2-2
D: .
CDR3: ASSGRQNTGELF

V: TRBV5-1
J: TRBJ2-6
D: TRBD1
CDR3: ASTTGAQGANVLT

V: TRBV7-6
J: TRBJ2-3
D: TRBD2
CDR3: ASSLLTSTGTQY

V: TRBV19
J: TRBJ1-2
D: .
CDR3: ASSIGGRRLYGYT

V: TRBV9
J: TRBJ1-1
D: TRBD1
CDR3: ASSPDRARNTEAF

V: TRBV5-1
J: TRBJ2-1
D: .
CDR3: ASRQGNEQF

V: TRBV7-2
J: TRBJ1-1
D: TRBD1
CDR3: ASSWDSYSSEAF

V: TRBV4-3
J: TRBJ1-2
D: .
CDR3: ASSQGTGLLNYGYT

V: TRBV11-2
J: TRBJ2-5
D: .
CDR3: ASSSGQQETQY

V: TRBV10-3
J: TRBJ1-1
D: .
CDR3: AISVGNTEAF

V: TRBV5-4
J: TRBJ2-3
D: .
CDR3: ASSPRTDSTDTQY

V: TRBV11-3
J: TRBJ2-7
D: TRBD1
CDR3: ASSLAGQEGYEQY

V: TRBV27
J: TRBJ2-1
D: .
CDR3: ASSPSGLNEQF

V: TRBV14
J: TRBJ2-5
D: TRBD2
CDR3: ASSQGTSGRFGETQY

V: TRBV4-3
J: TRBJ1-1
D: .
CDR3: ASSLGTARLTEAF

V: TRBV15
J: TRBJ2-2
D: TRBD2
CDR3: ATRPSGSGELF

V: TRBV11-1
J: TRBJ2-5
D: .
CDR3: ASSFFSQGGGETQY

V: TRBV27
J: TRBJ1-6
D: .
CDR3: ASSSSYNSPLH

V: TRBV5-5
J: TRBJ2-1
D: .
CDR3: ASSLGLNEQF

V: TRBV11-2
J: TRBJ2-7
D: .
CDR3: ASSNGRAGGGHDEQY

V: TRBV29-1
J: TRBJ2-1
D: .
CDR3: SVDEQF

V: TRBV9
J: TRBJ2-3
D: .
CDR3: ASSVRTAPDTQY

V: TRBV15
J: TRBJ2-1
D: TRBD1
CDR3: ATSREGQGVYEQF

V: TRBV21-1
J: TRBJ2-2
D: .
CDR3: ASSKEALAGGKDTGELF

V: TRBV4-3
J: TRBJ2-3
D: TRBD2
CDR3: ASSQSLAGGRTDTQY

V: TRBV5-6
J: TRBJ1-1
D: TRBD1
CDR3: ASSLRAGGTEAF

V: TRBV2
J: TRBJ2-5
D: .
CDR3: ASSGLGGQETQY

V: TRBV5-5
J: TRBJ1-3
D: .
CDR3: ASSLSSGNTIY

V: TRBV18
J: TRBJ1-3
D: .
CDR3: ASSPRDSGNTIY

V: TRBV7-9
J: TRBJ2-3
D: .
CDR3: ASSHRGDTQY

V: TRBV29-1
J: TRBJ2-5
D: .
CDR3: SVGSRTGLQETQY

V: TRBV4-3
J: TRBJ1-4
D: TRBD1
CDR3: ASSQGDREYEKLF

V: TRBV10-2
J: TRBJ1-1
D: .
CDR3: ASRETEAF

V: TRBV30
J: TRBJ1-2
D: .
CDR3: AWSHGNYGYT

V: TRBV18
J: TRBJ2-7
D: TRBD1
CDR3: ASSPTGDSYEQY

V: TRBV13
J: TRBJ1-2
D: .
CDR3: ASSLGGQTLGGYT

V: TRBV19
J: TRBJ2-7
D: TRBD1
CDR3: ASRRTGVGEQY

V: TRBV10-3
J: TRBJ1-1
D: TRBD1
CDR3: AISEEDRALNTEAF

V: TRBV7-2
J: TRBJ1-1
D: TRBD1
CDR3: ASSFSPGQSLVWAF

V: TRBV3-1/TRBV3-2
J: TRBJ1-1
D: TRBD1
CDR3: ASSHGDRETEAF

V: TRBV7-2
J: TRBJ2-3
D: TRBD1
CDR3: ASSFQGARTDTQY

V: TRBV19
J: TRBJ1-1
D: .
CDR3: ASSIDLTGQKAF

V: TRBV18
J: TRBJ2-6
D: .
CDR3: ASSTGTPFSGANVLT

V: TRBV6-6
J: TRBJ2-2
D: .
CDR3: ASAPRGGTGELF

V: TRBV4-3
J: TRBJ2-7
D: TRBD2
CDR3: ASSPGTSGYEQY

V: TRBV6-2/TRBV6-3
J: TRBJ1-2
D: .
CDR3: ASSSPGHGNYGYT

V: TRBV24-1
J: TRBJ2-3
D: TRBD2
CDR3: ATGGVSGVTDTQY

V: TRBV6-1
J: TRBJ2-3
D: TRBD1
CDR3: ASSEAGTGGSDTQY

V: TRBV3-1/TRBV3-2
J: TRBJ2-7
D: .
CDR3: ASSQEARVFSYEQY

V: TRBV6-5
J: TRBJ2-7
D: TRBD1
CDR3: ASSPPDRDSYEQY

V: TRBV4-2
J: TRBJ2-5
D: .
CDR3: ASSQEFGETQY

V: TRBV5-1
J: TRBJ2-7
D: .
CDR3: ASSLVDVTGEQY

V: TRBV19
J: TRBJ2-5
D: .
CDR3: ASRQGPQETQY

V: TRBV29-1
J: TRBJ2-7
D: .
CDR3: SVESVDRTYEQY

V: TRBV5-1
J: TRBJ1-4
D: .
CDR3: ASSSDVSLDEKLF

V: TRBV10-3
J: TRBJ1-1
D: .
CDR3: AISEGVTANTEAF